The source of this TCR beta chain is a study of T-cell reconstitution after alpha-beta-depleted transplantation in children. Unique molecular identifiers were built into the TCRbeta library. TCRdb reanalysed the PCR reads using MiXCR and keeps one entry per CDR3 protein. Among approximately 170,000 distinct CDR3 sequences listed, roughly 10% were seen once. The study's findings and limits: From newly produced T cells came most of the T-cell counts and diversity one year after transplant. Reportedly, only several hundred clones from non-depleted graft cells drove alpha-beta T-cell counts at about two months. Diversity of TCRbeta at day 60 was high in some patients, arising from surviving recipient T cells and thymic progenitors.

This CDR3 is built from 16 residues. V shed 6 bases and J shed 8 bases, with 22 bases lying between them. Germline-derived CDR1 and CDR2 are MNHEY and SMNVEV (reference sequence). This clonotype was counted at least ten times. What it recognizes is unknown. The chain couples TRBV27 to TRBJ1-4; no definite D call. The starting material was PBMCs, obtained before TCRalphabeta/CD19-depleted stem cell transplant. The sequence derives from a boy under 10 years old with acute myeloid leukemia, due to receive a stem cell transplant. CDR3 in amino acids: CASRTYGPSGVEKLFF. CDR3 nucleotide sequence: TGTGCCAGCAGGACCTACGGTCCAAGCGGGGTGGAAAAACTGTTTTTT.